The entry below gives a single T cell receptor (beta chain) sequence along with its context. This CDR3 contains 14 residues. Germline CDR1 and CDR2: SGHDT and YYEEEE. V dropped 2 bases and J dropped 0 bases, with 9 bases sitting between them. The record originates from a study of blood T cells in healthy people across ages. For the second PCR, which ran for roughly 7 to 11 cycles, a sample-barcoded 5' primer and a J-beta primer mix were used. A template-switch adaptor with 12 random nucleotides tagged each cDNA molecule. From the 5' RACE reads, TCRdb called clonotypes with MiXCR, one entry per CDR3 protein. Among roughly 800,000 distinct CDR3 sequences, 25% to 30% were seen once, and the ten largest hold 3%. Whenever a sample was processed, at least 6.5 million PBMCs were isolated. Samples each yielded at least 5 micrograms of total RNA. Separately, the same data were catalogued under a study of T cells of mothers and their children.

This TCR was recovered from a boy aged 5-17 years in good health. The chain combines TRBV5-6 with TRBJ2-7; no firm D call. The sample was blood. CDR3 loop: CASSLHVSSYEQYF. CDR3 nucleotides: TGTGCCAGCAGCTTACACGTAAGCTCCTACGAGCAGTACTTC.